Listed here is a single T cell receptor (beta chain). Its antigen is still unknown. The data belong to a study of Ad26.COV2.S vaccination and SARS-CoV-2 variants. Findings and limits, study-wide: Comparability of non-spike TCR breadth was observed across vaccine and placebo recipients.

TCRdb's copy holds only in-frame clones and misses some; the assay was immunoSEQ multiplex PCR. The sample lists 300,000 to 350,000 clones, more than 70% seen once, with roughly 2.1% in the top ten. The treatment here: roughly 20 received Ad26.COV2.S at low or high dose, single or two shots; 5 received placebo; per-sample allocation not given. Each sample was drawn 63 days after the first injection (of vaccine or placebo). The vaccine delivered Wuhan-strain SARS-CoV-2 spike through an Ad26 vector. Germline lookup yields CDR1 SNHLY and CDR2 FYNNEI. There are 14 residues in the CDR3. V lost 6 bases to trimming and J lost 0 bases, with 11 bases between them.

The V gene is TRBV2, the J gene TRBJ1-1; D may be TRBD1 (5 bases). This sequence originates from a person between 18 and 59 years old who received the Ad26.COV2.S COVID-19 vaccine or a placebo. Source: peripheral blood, taken in a trial of Ad26.COV2.S vaccine versus placebo. DNA for the CDR3: TGTGCCAGCAGCGGGGGTCTCTTGAACACTGAAGCTTTCTTT. Translation gives CASSGGLLNTEAFF.